The clone carrying this T cell receptor (beta chain) occurred many times. This record belongs to a study of molecular identifiers for immune sequencing clone quantification. TCRdb independently ran MiXCR on the PCR reads; one entry per CDR3 protein. The table has some 65,000 distinct CDR3 sequences, approximately 17% seen once; the top ten hold about 1.6%. Germline-derived CDR1 and CDR2 are LGHNA and YSLEER. With 0 bases removed from V and 5 bases from J, the gap between germline ends came to 17 bases. The CDR3 covers 16 residues. This receptor was obtained from a human donor in good health. Some libraries in this study had Jurkat cell RNA spiked in. This chain links TRBV4-3 with TRBJ2-7; weak D call: TRBD2 (5 bases). What was sequenced was naive CD8+ T cells from blood, with Jurkat cell RNA spiked in. The subset is: FACS-sorted CD8+CD4-CCR7+CD45RA+ naive T cells. CDR3 DNA: TGCGCCAGCAGCCAAGATTTTCGGGGTTTGAGTGACGAGCAGTACTTC. Protein: CASSQDFRGLSDEQYF.